Listed below are T cell receptor beta chains from one sample, sequenced in a study of cytomegalovirus exposure and HLA in healthy donors. Produced via immunoSEQ multiplex PCR; TCRdb's table is partial and in-frame only. The sample comprises about 43,000 clones, roughly 64% of which are singletons, and approximately 12% rests with the top ten. The sequenced sample was PBMCs. These receptors all stem from a man in his fifties or sixties in good health and CMV-seropositive. CDR3s include the opening cysteine and the closing phenylalanine or tryptophan. Fields, in order: clone size, J gene, V gene, D gene, CDR3 DNA, CDR3 protein. A D gene is named only where the DNA matches it firmly. Clone size is given for some rows only: seen once, a few or many times, or a class if the clone is expanded.

- | TRBJ2-3 | TRBV11-2 | - | TGTGCCAGCAGCTTATTTATAGTCGGCACAGATACGCAGTATTTT | CASSLFIVGTDTQYF
- | TRBJ2-1 | TRBV2 | - | TGTGCCAGCCAGCATCCCCAGCGGGAGCAGTTCTTC | CASQHPQREQFF
few | TRBJ1-1 | TRBV29-1 | - | TGCAGCGGGGGGCCAGGGTTAACTTTCTTT | CSGGPGLTFF
- | TRBJ1-2 | TRBV14 | TRBD1 | TGTGCCAGCAGCCAAGGCCTGGGACAGGGGGCGCGTCGCTATGGCTACACCTTC | CASSQGLGQGARRYGYTF
- | TRBJ2-3 | TRBV5-5 | - | TGTGCCAGCAGCAGGGACTTCACAGATACGCAGTATTTT | CASSRDFTDTQYF
- | TRBJ2-5 | TRBV29-1 | - | TGCAGCGTGGCCAGAGGCCAAGAGACCCAGTACTTC | CSVARGQETQYF
once | TRBJ2-7 | TRBV7-8 | TRBD1 | TGTGCCAGCACCCAAAACCACAGGGGATACGAGCAGTACTTC | CASTQNHRGYEQYF
once | TRBJ2-7 | TRBV27 | TRBD1 | TGTGCCAGCAGGAACAGGGGACAGGGCGAGCAGTACTTC | CASRNRGQGEQYF
- | TRBJ2-7 | TRBV5-1 | TRBD1 | TGCGCCAGCAGCCGGGACAGGGGGTCCTACGAGCAGTACTTC | CASSRDRGSYEQYF
few | TRBJ1-1 | TRBV6-6 | - | TGTGCCAGCAGCCTCAGAGGGAACACTGAAGCTTTCTTT | CASSLRGNTEAFF
- | TRBJ2-3 | TRBV6-4 | TRBD2 | TGTGCCAGCAGTGACAGGGCGGGAGGGCCAGATACGCAGTATTTT | CASSDRAGGPDTQYF
- | TRBJ2-3 | TRBV4-2 | TRBD2 | TGTGCCAGCAGCCAAGTCTCCTCGGGAGCTAGCGGGACAGATACGCAGTATTTT | CASSQVSSGASGTDTQYF
few | TRBJ2-1 | TRBV5-1 | TRBD2 | TGCGCCAGCAGCCACAACCCAGCGGGAGGGTCCTACAATGAGCAGTTCTTC | CASSHNPAGGSYNEQFF
- | TRBJ2-7 | TRBV10-3 | TRBD1 | TGTGCCATCAGTGGGGACAGGGGGTCGTACGAGCAGTACTTC | CAISGDRGSYEQYF
- | TRBJ2-5 | TRBV10-1 | - | TGCGCCAGCAGTGAGGGCACCCAAGAGACCCAGTACTTC | CASSEGTQETQYF
once | TRBJ2-7 | TRBV11-1 | - | TGTGCCAGCAGCTTAGCCGGGTTTAACGACGAGCAGTACTTC | CASSLAGFNDEQYF
- | TRBJ2-3 | TRBV7-2 | TRBD2 | TGTGCCAGCAGCTCGGGACTAGCGGGAGGGCCAGGCGCAGATACGCAGTATTTT | CASSSGLAGGPGADTQYF
- | TRBJ1-1 | TRBV7-9 | - | TGTGCCAGCAGCTTGAGTGGTGACACTGAAGCTTTCTTT | CASSLSGDTEAFF
- | TRBJ2-7 | TRBV9 | - | TGTGCCAGCAGCCTTCGTAGTGAAAACTACGAGCAGTACTTC | CASSLRSENYEQYF
- | TRBJ1-1 | TRBV4-1 | - | TGCGCCAGCAGCGCCCCTCCCCAGGTGAGAAACACTGAAGCTTTCTTT | CASSAPPQVRNTEAFF
- | TRBJ2-1 | TRBV6-6 | TRBD2 | TGTGCCAGCAGTCATCGGACTAGCGGGAGCTACAATGAGCAGTTCTTC | CASSHRTSGSYNEQFF
few | TRBJ2-4 | TRBV11-2 | TRBD1 | TGTGCCAGCAGCTTGGGGACAGGGAACATTCAGTACTTC | CASSLGTGNIQYF
few | TRBJ1-2 | TRBV28 | TRBD1 | TGTGCCAGCAGTTCCGACAGGGATGGCTACACCTTC | CASSSDRDGYTF
- | TRBJ2-3 | TRBV6-4 | TRBD1 | TGTGCCAGCAGTGATCACCCCGTTGGACAGGGTTTAACAGATACGCAGTATTTT | CASSDHPVGQGLTDTQYF
- | TRBJ1-6 | TRBV2 | - | TGTGCCAGCAGTGAAGTTCAGGGGAGTAATTCACCCCTCCACTTT | CASSEVQGSNSPLHF
- | TRBJ2-3 | TRBV2 | - | TGTGCCAGCAGAGAACGGGACTTAATGGCAGATACGCAGTATTTT | CASRERDLMADTQYF
- | TRBJ2-7 | TRBV4-3 | - | TGCGCCAGCAGCCAAGGAGTGGGGCGCTACGAGCAGTACTTC | CASSQGVGRYEQYF
- | TRBJ2-2 | TRBV7-6 | TRBD1 | TGTGCCAGCAGCGAAAGGACAGGGAGCGGCGGGGAGCTGTTTTTT | CASSERTGSGGELFF
- | TRBJ2-7 | TRBV9 | - | TGTGCCAGCAGCGTAGCGGGGGAATACGAGCAGTACTTC | CASSVAGEYEQYF
- | TRBJ1-2 | TRBV7-9 | - | TGTGCCAGCAGCTTGGGTTCGACAGGAGCTAACTATGGCTACACCTTC | CASSLGSTGANYGYTF
- | TRBJ2-7 | TRBV7-9 | - | TGTGCCAGCAGCCCGAGAGAATCCTCCTACGAGCAGTACTTC | CASSPRESSYEQYF
- | TRBJ1-1 | TRBV6-5 | - | TGTGCCAGCAGCTCGTTTCGCGGGACTCCGGGGGCTTTCTTT | CASSSFRGTPGAFF
- | TRBJ1-1 | TRBV27 | - | TGTGCCAGCAGTCTCGTCGGGGAGAGGGCGAGAAACACTGAAGCTTTCTTT | CASSLVGERARNTEAFF
- | TRBJ2-7 | TRBV6-5 | - | TGTGCCAGCAGTTATGACAGAACCTCCTACGAGCAGTACTTC | CASSYDRTSYEQYF
- | TRBJ1-2 | TRBV7-9 | TRBD1 | TGTGCCAGCGGAAACAGGGGCTATGGCTACACCTTC | CASGNRGYGYTF
- | TRBJ2-7 | TRBV7-2 | - | TGTGCCAGCAGCTTTGAAAGCTACGAGCAGTACTTC | CASSFESYEQYF
- | TRBJ2-7 | TRBV2 | TRBD1 | TGTGCCAGCAGTGCGAGCCCGGACAGGGAAGACTACGAGCAGTACTTC | CASSASPDREDYEQYF
- | TRBJ2-1 | TRBV5-1 | TRBD1 | TGCGCCAGCATCGGGACAGGCTCCTACAATGAGCAGTTCTTC | CASIGTGSYNEQFF
few | TRBJ2-5 | TRBV7-2 | - | TGTGCCAGCAGCCCCCCGGCGGACCAAGAGACCCAGTACTTC | CASSPPADQETQYF